Listed below are T cell receptor beta chains from one sample, sequenced in a study of control samples from healthy donors and cancer patients. TCRdb's copy holds only in-frame clones and misses some; the assay was immunoSEQ multiplex PCR. The sample shows 390,000 or so clones, around 90% of them seen only once. The sequenced material came from PBMCs. Every receptor here comes from a man between 40 and 49 years old with head and neck cancer. Both conserved end residues are part of each CDR3. D genes are given only for firm matches. Clone size appears in some rows only: once, few, many, or a class for an expanded clone.

TRBJ2-2 | TRBV7-2 | TRBD2 | NA | TGTGCCAGCTCCACGCCAAGCGGGGGGGTTACCGGGGAGCTGTTTTTT | CASSTPSGGVTGELFF
TRBJ2-5 | TRBV9 | NA | few | TGTGCCAGCAGCGTAGGGGATAGCGTGGCAGAGACCCAGTACTTC | CASSVGDSVAETQYF
TRBJ2-7 | TRBV6-5 | NA | NA | TGTGCCAGCAGTCCCTCAATGGCAGGGGACTACGAGCAGTACTTC | CASSPSMAGDYEQYF
TRBJ1-4 | TRBV28 | TRBD1 | NA | TGTGCCAGCGGAACAGGGGAAACTAATGAAAAACTGTTTTTT | CASGTGETNEKLFF
TRBJ1-3 | TRBV6-5 | NA | NA | TGTGCCAGCAGCCTTGGAAACTCTGGAAACACCATATATTTT | CASSLGNSGNTIYF
TRBJ1-2 | TRBV11-2 | NA | NA | TGTGCCAGCAGCTTAGCGGACCGATTCCGGGGGGGCTACACCTTC | CASSLADRFRGGYTF
TRBJ2-6 | TRBV9 | NA | NA | TGTGCCAGCAGCGTAGCGGCAGGTGGGGCCAACGTCCTGACTTTC | CASSVAAGGANVLTF
TRBJ1-2 | TRBV9 | NA | few | TGTGCCAGCCGTTCAGGGGATGGCTACACCTTC | CASRSGDGYTF
TRBJ1-5 | TRBV2 | NA | NA | TGTGCCAGCAGCGCCCAGAATCAGCCCCAGCATTTT | CASSAQNQPQHF
TRBJ1-1 | TRBV7-8 | TRBD1 | NA | TGTGCCAGCAGCGACGGGACAGAACAACTAAGGAACACTGAAGCTTTCTTT | CASSDGTEQLRNTEAFF
TRBJ1-5 | TRBV21-1 | NA | NA | TGTGCCAGCAGCAAAGTGGGCAGGAACAATCAGCCCCAGCATTTT | CASSKVGRNNQPQHF
TRBJ2-3 | TRBV7-3 | TRBD2 | NA | TGTGCCAGCAGCCTACCGACTAGCGGAACAGATACGCAGTATTTT | CASSLPTSGTDTQYF
TRBJ1-1 | TRBV28 | NA | once | TGTGCCAGCAGCCAGTATAGGTTGAACACTGAAGCTTTCTTT | CASSQYRLNTEAFF
TRBJ2-2 | TRBV28 | NA | NA | TGTGCCAGCAGTTTCATGAGTTCCACCGGGGAGCTGTTTTTT | CASSFMSSTGELFF
TRBJ2-1 | TRBV3-1/TRBV3-2 | TRBD2 | NA | TGTGCCAGCAGCCATTTCGGGACTATACTCAATGAGCAGTTCTTC | CASSHFGTILNEQFF
TRBJ2-3 | TRBV7-6 | NA | once | TGTGCCAGCAGCTCCTTCGCCCGTATGACAGATACGCAGTATTTT | CASSSFARMTDTQYF
TRBJ2-5 | TRBV10-3 | NA | NA | TGTGCCACCCGCCGGGGGCTGGGAGAGACCCAGTACTTC | CATRRGLGETQYF
TRBJ1-5 | TRBV6-1 | TRBD1 | NA | TGTGCCAGCAGTGAAGCGCCAGGGGGCCAGCCCCAGCATTTT | CASSEAPGGQPQHF
TRBJ2-5 | TRBV6-5 | NA | NA | TGTGCCAGCAAAACGACAGCGGAGGGAGAGACCCAGTACTTC | CASKTTAEGETQYF
TRBJ1-4 | TRBV28 | NA | NA | TGTGCCAGCATCCCGGGTCCGGGGACCATGAAACTGTTTTTT | CASIPGPGTMKLFF
TRBJ2-5 | TRBV7-9 | TRBD2 | NA | TGTGCCAGCAGCTTAGACGGACTAGCGGGGCAAGAGACCCAGTACTTC | CASSLDGLAGQETQYF
TRBJ2-1 | TRBV9 | TRBD2 | NA | TGTGCCAGCAGCGTAGTCGATAGCGGGAGCTACAATGAGCAGTTCTTC | CASSVVDSGSYNEQFF
TRBJ2-4 | TRBV6-5 | TRBD1 | NA | TGTGCCAGCAGTATGTCTGGGACAGGGAAAAACATTCAGTACTTC | CASSMSGTGKNIQYF
TRBJ2-7 | TRBV7-2 | NA | NA | TGTGCCAGCAGCTTAGCAAGATACAGGGAAGGATACGAGCAGTACTTC | CASSLARYREGYEQYF
TRBJ2-5 | TRBV5-1 | TRBD2 | NA | TGCGCCAGCAGCTTGAGACTAGCGGGAGTCCCAGAGACCCAGTACTTC | CASSLRLAGVPETQYF
TRBJ2-7 | TRBV6-5 | NA | NA | TGTGCCAGCACATCCAAACCAAATTACGAGCAGTACTTC | CASTSKPNYEQYF
TRBJ2-7 | TRBV6-5 | TRBD1 | NA | TGTGCCAGCAGTCGGCGGACAGGGGCAAGGTACGAGCAGTACTTC | CASSRRTGARYEQYF
TRBJ2-1 | TRBV11-3 | NA | NA | TGTGCCAGCAGCTCTGCAGACAAGGGTAATGAGCAGTTCTTC | CASSSADKGNEQFF
TRBJ1-3 | TRBV18 | NA | NA | TGTGCCAGCTCACCAAAATCGGCAGGGGAGAGAAACACCATATATTTT | CASSPKSAGERNTIYF
TRBJ2-5 | TRBV9 | NA | NA | TGTGCCAGCAGCTTAGGTCGGGCTGTCCAAGAGACCCAGTACTTC | CASSLGRAVQETQYF
TRBJ1-1 | TRBV30 | NA | NA | TGTGCCTGGAGTGGAGGGATCACTGAAGCTTTCTTT | CAWSGGITEAFF
TRBJ2-4 | TRBV3-1/TRBV3-2 | NA | NA | TGTGCCAGCAGCCAAGTGGGCGGAGGAAACATTCAGTACTTC | CASSQVGGGNIQYF
TRBJ1-5 | TRBV7-2 | NA | NA | TGTGCCAGCAGCTCCTCTGGCGGGGGCCTCAATCAGCCCCAGCATTTT | CASSSSGGGLNQPQHF
TRBJ2-6 | TRBV7-9 | NA | NA | TGTGCCAGCAGCTATCCGGATCCCCTCACTGGGGCCAACGTCCTGACTTTC | CASSYPDPLTGANVLTF
TRBJ1-5 | TRBV28 | NA | NA | TGTGCCAGCGTTCCCAGCCTAAACAATCAGCCCCAGCATTTT | CASVPSLNNQPQHF
TRBJ1-5 | TRBV21-1 | NA | once | TGTGCCAGCAGCAAAGCACGCCAAATTAGCAATCAGCCCCAGCATTTT | CASSKARQISNQPQHF
TRBJ1-4 | TRBV18 | NA | NA | TGTGCCAGCTTAAGGGGGGACTATAATGAAAAACTGTTTTTT | CASLRGDYNEKLFF
TRBJ1-1 | TRBV29-1 | TRBD1 | NA | TGCAGCGTTCACAGGACAGGGCCATACACTGAAGCTTTCTTT | CSVHRTGPYTEAFF
TRBJ1-1 | TRBV19 | NA | many | TGTGCCAGTCATACAGGGTCCACTGAAGCTTTCTTT | CASHTGSTEAFF
TRBJ2-1 | TRBV5-6 | NA | NA | TGTGCCAGCAGCTTGGTAGCCTACAATGAGCAGTTCTTC | CASSLVAYNEQFF
TRBJ2-1 | TRBV7-9 | TRBD2 | NA | TGTGCCAGCAGCTTAGGTCTAGCGGCTACCTACAATGAGCAGTTCTTC | CASSLGLAATYNEQFF
TRBJ2-3 | TRBV9 | TRBD2 | NA | TGTGCCAGCAGCGTAGGGAGTAGCGGGAGTTCAGATACGCAGTATTTT | CASSVGSSGSSDTQYF
TRBJ2-1 | TRBV9 | NA | NA | TGTGCCAGCAGCGTTTCGTTCTCGGGCGGCTACAATGAGCAGTTCTTC | CASSVSFSGGYNEQFF
TRBJ2-6 | TRBV7-2 | NA | NA | TGTGCCAGCAGCTTAGACGGGGGGGCCAACGTCCTGACTTTC | CASSLDGGANVLTF
TRBJ1-5 | TRBV19 | TRBD1 | NA | TGTGCCAGTATCGTTAGAGGGACAGGGGGATCTCAGCCCCAGCATTTT | CASIVRGTGGSQPQHF
TRBJ2-1 | TRBV6-2/TRBV6-3 | TRBD2 | NA | TGTGCCAGCAGTTACTCACGGAGCGGGGGGGTTTACGAGCAGTTCTTC | CASSYSRSGGVYEQFF
TRBJ2-7 | TRBV6-2/TRBV6-3 | NA | NA | TGTGCCAGCAGTTACGGCCGGTGGGCAGGGGAGTCCTACGAGCAGTACTTC | CASSYGRWAGESYEQYF
TRBJ2-1 | TRBV24-1 | NA | NA | TGTGCCACCAGTGATTCAAAAGGGGCAGGTGAGCAGTTCTTC | CATSDSKGAGEQFF
TRBJ1-5 | TRBV30 | NA | NA | TGTGCCTGGAGTGTAAATGGAAATCAGCCCCAGCATTTT | CAWSVNGNQPQHF
TRBJ1-6 | TRBV18 | NA | NA | TGTGCCAGCTCACCTGCCGGGGGCGGGTCCTATAATTCACCCCTCCACTTT | CASSPAGGGSYNSPLHF
TRBJ2-5 | TRBV27 | NA | NA | TGTGCCAGCAGGCCCCCCGGTAGTAGCGGCCGCCAAGAGACCCAGTACTTC | CASRPPGSSGRQETQYF
TRBJ2-1 | TRBV6-5 | TRBD1 | NA | TGTGCCAGCAGATCCGACAGGGGCCGGGACAATGAGCAGTTCTTC | CASRSDRGRDNEQFF